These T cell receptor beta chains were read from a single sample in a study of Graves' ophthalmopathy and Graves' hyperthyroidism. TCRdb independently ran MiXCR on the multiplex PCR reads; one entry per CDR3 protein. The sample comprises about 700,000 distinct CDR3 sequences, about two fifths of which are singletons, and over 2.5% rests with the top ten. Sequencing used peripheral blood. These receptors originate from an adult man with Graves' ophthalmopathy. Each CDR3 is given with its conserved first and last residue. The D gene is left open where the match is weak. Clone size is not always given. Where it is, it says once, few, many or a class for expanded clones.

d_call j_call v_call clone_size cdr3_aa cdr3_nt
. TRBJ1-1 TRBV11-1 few CASSPAGGGAYTEAFF TGTGCCAGCAGCCCAGCTGGGGGGGGCGCTTACACTGAAGCTTTCTTT
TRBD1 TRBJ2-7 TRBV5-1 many CASSHVGQGTYEQYF TGCGCCAGCAGCCACGTCGGACAGGGGACCTACGAGCAGTACTTC
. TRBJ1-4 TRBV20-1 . CSAEKGSNEKLFF TGCAGTGCTGAAAAAGGGAGTAATGAAAAACTGTTTTTT
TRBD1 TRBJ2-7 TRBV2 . CASSSLGQGASYEQYF TGTGCCAGCAGCTCCCTAGGACAGGGCGCTTCCTACGAGCAGTACTTC
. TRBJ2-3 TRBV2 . CASSFMTVSTDTQYF TGTGCCAGCAGTTTCATGACAGTTAGCACAGATACGCAGTATTTT
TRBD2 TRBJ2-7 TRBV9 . CASSFSSGGPEQYF TGTGCCAGCAGTTTCTCGAGCGGGGGGCCCGAGCAGTACTTC
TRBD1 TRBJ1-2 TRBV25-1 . CASVKQGLDGYTF TGTGCCAGCGTCAAACAGGGGTTAGATGGCTACACCTTC
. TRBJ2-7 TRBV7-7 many CASSPGETGAQYF TGTGCCAGCAGCCCCGGGGAGACAGGTGCGCAGTACTTC
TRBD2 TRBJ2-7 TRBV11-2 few CASSLNPRTSGVIYEQYF TGTGCCAGCAGCTTAAACCCACGGACTAGCGGGGTAATCTACGAGCAGTACTTC
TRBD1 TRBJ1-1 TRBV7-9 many CASSADRGNTEAFF TGTGCCAGCAGCGCGGACAGGGGGAACACTGAAGCTTTCTTT
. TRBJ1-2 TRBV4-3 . CASSQDDYGYTF TGCGCCAGCAGCCAAGATGACTATGGCTACACCTTC
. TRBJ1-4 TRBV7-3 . CASSLTPIWEKLFF TGTGCCAGCAGCTTAACCCCGATCTGGGAAAAACTGTTTTTT
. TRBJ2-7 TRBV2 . CASSLAGGDLSYEQYF TGTGCCAGCAGCTTAGCCGGGGGCGACCTATCCTACGAGCAGTACTTC
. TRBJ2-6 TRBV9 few CASNVDLVSGANVLTF TGTGCCAGCAACGTAGATTTGGTTTCTGGGGCCAACGTCCTGACTTTC
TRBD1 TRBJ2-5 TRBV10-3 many CASSRPDRGETQYF TGTGCCAGCAGTAGACCGGACAGGGGTGAGACCCAGTACTTC
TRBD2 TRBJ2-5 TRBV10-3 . CAISELAGAINQETQYF TGTGCCATCTCCGAACTAGCGGGGGCGATAAACCAAGAGACCCAGTACTTC
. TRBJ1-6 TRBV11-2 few CASSLQGHNSPLHF TGTGCCAGCAGCTTACAAGGGCATAATTCACCCCTCCACTTT
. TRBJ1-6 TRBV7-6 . CASSLGEGASPLHF TGTGCCAGCAGCTTAGGAGAGGGAGCTTCACCCCTCCACTTT
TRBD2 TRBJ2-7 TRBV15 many CATSTSGRGEYEQYF TGTGCCACCAGCACCTCGGGACGGGGGGAGTACGAGCAGTACTTC
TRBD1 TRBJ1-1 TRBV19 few CASSQQGRRDTEAFF TGTGCCAGTAGTCAACAGGGGCGAAGGGACACTGAAGCTTTCTTT
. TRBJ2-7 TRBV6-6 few CASRRTVAGEQYF TGTGCCAGCCGAAGGACGGTGGCAGGGGAGCAGTACTTC
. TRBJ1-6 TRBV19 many CASSMDRNSPLHF TGTGCCAGTAGTATGGACCGTAATTCACCCCTCCACTTT
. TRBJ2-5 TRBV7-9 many CASSHRSRDSQETQYF TGTGCCAGCAGCCACCGGAGCCGGGACTCCCAAGAGACCCAGTACTTC
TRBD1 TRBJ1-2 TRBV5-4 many CASSRYPGTDAYGYTF TGTGCCAGCAGCCGATACCCCGGGACAGATGCCTATGGCTACACCTTC
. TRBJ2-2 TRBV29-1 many CSVVAGGFNTGELFF TGCAGCGTGGTCGCAGGGGGGTTCAACACCGGGGAGCTGTTTTTT
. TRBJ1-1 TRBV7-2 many CASSFFMNTEAFF TGTGCCAGCAGCTTCTTCATGAACACTGAAGCTTTCTTT
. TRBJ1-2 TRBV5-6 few CASSIQTGQPYGYTF TGTGCCAGCAGCATTCAAACTGGACAGCCCTATGGCTACACCTTC
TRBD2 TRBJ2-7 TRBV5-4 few CASSLEWASGGEQYF TGTGCCAGCAGCTTGGAATGGGCTAGCGGGGGCGAGCAGTACTTC
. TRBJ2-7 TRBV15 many CATSTDTEDEQYF TGTGCCACCAGCACTGACACCGAGGACGAGCAGTACTTC
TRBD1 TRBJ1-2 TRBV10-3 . CAIRQDRGQDGYTF TGTGCCATCAGGCAGGACAGGGGGCAAGATGGCTACACCTTC
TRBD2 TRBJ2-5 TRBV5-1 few CASSLGSSGSETQYF TGCGCCAGCAGCTTGGGGTCTAGCGGGAGTGAGACCCAGTACTTC